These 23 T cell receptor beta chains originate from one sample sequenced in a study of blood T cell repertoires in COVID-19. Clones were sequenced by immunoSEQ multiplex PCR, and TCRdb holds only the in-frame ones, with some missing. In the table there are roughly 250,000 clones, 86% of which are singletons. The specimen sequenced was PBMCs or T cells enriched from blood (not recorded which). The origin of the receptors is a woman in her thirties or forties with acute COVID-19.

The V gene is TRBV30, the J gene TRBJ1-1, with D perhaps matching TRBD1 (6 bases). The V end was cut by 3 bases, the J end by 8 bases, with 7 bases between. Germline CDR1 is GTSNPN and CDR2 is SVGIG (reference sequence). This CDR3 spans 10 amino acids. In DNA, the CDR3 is TGTGCCTGGAGGGGGACAGAAGCTTTCTTT. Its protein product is CAWRGTEAFF.

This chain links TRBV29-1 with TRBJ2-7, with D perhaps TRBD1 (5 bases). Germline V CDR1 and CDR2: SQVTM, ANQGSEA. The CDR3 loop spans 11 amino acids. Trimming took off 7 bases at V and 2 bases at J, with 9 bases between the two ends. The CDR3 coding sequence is TGCAGCGCCCAGGGCACCTACGAGCAGTACTTC. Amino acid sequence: CSAQGTYEQYF.

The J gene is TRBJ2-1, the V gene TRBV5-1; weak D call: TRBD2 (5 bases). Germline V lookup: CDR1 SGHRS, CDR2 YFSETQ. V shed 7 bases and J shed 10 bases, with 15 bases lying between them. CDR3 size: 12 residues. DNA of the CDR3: TGCGCCAGCCGGGAAGGTGGCGGGGAGCAGTTCTTC. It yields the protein CASREGGGEQFF.

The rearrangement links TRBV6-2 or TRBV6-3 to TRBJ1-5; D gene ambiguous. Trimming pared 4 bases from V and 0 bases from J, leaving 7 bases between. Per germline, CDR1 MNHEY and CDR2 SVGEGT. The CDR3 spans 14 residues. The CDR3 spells CASSLDNSNQPQHF. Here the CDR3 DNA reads TGTGCCAGCAGTTTAGACAATAGCAATCAGCCCCAGCATTTT.

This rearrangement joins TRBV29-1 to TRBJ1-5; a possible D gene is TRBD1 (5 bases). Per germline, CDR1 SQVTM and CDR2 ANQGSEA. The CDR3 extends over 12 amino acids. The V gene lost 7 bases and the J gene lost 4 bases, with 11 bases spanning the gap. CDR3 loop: CSAVQGNQPQHF. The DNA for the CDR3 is TGCAGCGCAGTTCAGGGAAATCAGCCCCAGCATTTT.

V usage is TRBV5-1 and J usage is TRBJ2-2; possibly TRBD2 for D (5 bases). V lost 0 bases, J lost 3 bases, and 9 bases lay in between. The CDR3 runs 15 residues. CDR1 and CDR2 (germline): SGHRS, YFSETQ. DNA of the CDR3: TGCGCCAGCAGCTTGGTTCTAGCCGACACCGGGGAGCTGTTTTTT. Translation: CASSLVLADTGELFF. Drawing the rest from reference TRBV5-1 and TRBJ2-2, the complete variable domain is KAGVTQTPRYLIKTRGQQVTLSCSPISGHRSVSWYQQTPGQGLQFLFEYFSETQRNKGNFPGRFSGRQFSNSRSEMNVSTLELGDSALYLCASSLVLADTGELFFGEGSRLTVL.

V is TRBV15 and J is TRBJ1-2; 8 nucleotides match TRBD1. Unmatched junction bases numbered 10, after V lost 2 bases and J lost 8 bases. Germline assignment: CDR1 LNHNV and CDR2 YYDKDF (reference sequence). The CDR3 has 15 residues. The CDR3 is CATSRPGQGPGGYTF. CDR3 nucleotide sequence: TGTGCCACCAGCAGACCAGGACAGGGACCGGGAGGCTACACCTTC. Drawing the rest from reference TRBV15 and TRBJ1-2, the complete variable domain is DAMVIQNPRYQVTQFGKPVTLSCSQTLNHNVMYWYQQKSSQAPKLLFHYYDKDFNNEADTPDNFQSRRPNTSFCFLDIRSPGLGDTAMYLCATSRPGQGPGGYTFGSGTRLTVV.

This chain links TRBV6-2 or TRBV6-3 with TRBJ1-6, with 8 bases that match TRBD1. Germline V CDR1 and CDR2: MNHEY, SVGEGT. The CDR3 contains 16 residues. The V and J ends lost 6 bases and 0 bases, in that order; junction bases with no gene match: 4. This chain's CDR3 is CASSRGQGSYNSPLHF. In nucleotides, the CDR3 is TGTGCCAGCAGCCGAGGACAGGGCTCCTATAATTCACCCCTCCACTTT.

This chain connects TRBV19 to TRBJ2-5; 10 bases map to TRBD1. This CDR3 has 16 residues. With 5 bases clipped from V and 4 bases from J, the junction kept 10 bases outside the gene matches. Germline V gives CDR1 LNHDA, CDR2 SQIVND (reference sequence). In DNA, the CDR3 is TGTGCCAGTAGTCAAATCTGGGACAGGGGACGAGAGACCCAGTACTTC. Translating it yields CASSQIWDRGRETQYF.

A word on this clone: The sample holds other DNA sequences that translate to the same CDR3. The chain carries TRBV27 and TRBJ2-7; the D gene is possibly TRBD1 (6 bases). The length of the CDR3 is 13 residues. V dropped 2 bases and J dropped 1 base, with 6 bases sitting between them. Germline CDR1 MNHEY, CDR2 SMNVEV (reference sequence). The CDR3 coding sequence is TGTGCCAGCAGTTTAGGACAGTCCTACGAGCAGTACTTC. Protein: CASSLGQSYEQYF.

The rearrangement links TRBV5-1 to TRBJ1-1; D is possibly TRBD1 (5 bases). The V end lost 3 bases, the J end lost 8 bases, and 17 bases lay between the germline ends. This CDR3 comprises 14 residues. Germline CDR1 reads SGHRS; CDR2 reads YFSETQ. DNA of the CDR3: TGCGCCAGCAGCTGGGGGGGGTCGTACCCCGAAGCTTTCTTT. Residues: CASSWGGSYPEAFF. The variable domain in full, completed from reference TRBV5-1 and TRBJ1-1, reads KAGVTQTPRYLIKTRGQQVTLSCSPISGHRSVSWYQQTPGQGLQFLFEYFSETQRNKGNFPGRFSGRQFSNSRSEMNVSTLELGDSALYLCASSWGGSYPEAFFGQGTRLTVV.

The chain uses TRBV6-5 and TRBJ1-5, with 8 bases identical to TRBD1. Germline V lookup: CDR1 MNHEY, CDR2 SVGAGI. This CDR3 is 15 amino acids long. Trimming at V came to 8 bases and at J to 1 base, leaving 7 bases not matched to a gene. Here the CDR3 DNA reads TGTGCCAGCGGGCACAGGGGGGGCAGCAATCAGCCCCAGCATTTT. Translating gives CASGHRGGSNQPQHF.

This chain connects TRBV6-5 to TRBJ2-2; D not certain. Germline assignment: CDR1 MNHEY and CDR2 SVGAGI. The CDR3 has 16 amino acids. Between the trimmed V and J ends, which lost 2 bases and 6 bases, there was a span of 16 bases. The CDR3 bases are TGTGCCAGCAGTTACGGAACCATTTATGGAGCCGGGGAGCTGTTTTTT. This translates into CASSYGTIYGAGELFF.

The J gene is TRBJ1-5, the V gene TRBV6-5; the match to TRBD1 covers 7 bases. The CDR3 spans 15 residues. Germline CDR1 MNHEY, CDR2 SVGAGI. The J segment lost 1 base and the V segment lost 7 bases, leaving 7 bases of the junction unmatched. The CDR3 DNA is TGTGCCAGCAATACCAGGGGGTCCAGCAATCAGCCCCAGCATTTT. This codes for CASNTRGSSNQPQHF.

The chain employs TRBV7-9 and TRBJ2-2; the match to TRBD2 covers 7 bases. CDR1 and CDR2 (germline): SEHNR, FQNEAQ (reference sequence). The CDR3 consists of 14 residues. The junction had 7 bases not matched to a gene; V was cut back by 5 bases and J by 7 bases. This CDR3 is CASSRPGGGGELFF. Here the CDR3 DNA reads TGTGCCAGCAGCCGCCCGGGCGGGGGCGGGGAGCTGTTTTTT.

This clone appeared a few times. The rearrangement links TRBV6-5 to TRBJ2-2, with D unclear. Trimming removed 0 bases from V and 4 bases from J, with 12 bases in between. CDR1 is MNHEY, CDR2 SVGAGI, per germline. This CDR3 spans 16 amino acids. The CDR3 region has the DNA TGTGCCAGCAGTTACTCGGTTCAGGTCCTCACCGGGGAGCTGTTTTTT. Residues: CASSYSVQVLTGELFF.

CDR3 loop: CASSQSDRSYNEQFF. DNA of the CDR3: TGCGCCAGCAGCCAATCAGACAGGTCCTACAATGAGCAGTTCTTC. The chain employs TRBV5-1 and TRBJ2-1; the D gene is possibly TRBD1 (6 bases). V dropped 4 bases and J dropped 1 base, with 12 bases sitting between them. This CDR3 spans 15 amino acids. Germline V gene data show CDR1 as SGHRS and CDR2 as YFSETQ.

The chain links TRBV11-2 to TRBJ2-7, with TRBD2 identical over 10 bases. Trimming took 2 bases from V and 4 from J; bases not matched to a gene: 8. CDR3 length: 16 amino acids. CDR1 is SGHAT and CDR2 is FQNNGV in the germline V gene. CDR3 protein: CASSLSIASGRYEQYF. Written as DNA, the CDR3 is TGTGCCAGCAGCTTATCTATCGCTAGCGGGAGATACGAGCAGTACTTC.

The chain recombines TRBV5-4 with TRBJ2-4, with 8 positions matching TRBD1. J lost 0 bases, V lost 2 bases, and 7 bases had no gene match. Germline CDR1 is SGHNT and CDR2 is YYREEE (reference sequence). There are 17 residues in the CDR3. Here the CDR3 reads CASSFTGQGLAKNIQYF. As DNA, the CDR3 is TGTGCCAGCAGCTTTACTGGACAGGGACTAGCCAAAAACATTCAGTACTTC.

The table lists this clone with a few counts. CDR3 DNA sequence: TGTGCCAGCAGCTTAGTGGGTAGCGGCCTTGACCCCCAGTACTTC. Its protein is CASSLVGSGLDPQYF. The chain recombines TRBV7-9 with TRBJ2-5, with a tentative D call TRBD2 (6 bases). V shed 1 base and J shed 9 bases, with 18 bases lying between them. Germline CDR1 SEHNR, CDR2 FQNEAQ (reference sequence). The CDR3 totals 15 residues.

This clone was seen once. The CDR3 bases are TGTGCCAGCAGTTACGGCGAGACCCAGTACTTC. It yields the protein CASSYGETQYF. The chain links TRBV6-5 to TRBJ2-5, with D unclear. The V gene's germline CDR1 is MNHEY and CDR2 SVGAGI. The V end lost 2 bases, the J end lost 5 bases, and 3 bases lay between the germline ends. The CDR3 spans 11 residues.

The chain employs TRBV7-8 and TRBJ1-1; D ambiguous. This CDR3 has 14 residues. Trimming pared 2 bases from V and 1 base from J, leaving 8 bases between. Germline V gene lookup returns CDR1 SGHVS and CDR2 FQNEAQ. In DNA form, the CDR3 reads TGTGCCAGCAGCTTATCCCACACGAACACTGAAGCTTTCTTT. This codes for CASSLSHTNTEAFF.

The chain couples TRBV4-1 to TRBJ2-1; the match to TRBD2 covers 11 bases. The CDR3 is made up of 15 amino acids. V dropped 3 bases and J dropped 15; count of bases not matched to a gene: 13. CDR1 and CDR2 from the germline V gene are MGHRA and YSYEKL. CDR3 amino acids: CASSQSGTSGSRLFF. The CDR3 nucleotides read TGCGCCAGCAGCCAGAGCGGGACTAGCGGAAGTAGGCTGTTCTTC.